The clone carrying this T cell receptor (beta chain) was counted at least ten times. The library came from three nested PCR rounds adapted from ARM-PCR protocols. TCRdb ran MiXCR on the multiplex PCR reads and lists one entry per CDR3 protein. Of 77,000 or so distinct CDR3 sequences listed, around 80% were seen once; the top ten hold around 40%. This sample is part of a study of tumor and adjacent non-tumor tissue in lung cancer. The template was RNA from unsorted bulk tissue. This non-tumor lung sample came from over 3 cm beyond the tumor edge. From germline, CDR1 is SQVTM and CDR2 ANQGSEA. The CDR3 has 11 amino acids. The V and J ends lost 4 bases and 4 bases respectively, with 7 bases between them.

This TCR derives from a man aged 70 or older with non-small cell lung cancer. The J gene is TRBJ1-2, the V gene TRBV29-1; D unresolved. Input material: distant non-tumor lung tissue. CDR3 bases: TGCAGCGTTGTTACAGCCTATGGCTACACCTTC. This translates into CSVVTAYGYTF. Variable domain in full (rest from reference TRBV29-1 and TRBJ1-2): SAVISQKPSRDICQRGTSLTIQCQVDSQVTMMFWYRQQPGQSLTLIATANQGSEATYESGFVIDKFPISRPNLTFSTLTVSNMSPEDSSIYLCSVVTAYGYTFGSGTRLTVV.